These T cell receptor beta chains were read from a single sample in a study of cytomegalovirus exposure and HLA in healthy donors. Sequencing used immunoSEQ multiplex PCR; TCRdb keeps in-frame clones, though not all of them. Among tens of thousands of clones listed, approximately 57% were seen once. The sequencing input was PBMCs. Source of these receptors: a man aged 25-45 years in good health and CMV-seropositive. CDR3s include the opening cysteine and the closing phenylalanine or tryptophan. The D gene is left open where the match is weak. Clone sizes are given selectively: once, few, many, or a class where the clone is expanded.

>NA|TRBV4-2|NA|TRBJ2-1
TGTGCCAGCAGCCAAGCAGTGTGGAGTACTACCTACAATGAGCAGTTCTTC
CASSQAVWSTTYNEQFF
>NA|TRBV2|once|TRBJ2-7
TGTGCCAGCAGTGACAGGGTCTACGAGCAGTACTTC
CASSDRVYEQYF
>NA|TRBV4-1|NA|TRBJ1-4
TGCGCCAGCAAACGAGGCGGTTTAACAACTAATGAAAAACTGTTTTTT
CASKRGGLTTNEKLFF
>TRBD1|TRBV28|NA|TRBJ1-2
TGTGCCAGCATTCGACAGGGACATTTTAACTATGGCTACACCTTC
CASIRQGHFNYGYTF
>TRBD1|TRBV27|NA|TRBJ2-7
TGTGCCAGCAGTACCAGACAGGGGGTTAATTACGAGCAGTACTTC
CASSTRQGVNYEQYF
>TRBD1|TRBV19|few|TRBJ2-1
TGTGCCAGTAGTGGAAGGACAGGGGAAGTTGCCAATGAGCAGTTCTTC
CASSGRTGEVANEQFF
>NA|TRBV28|NA|TRBJ1-1
TGTGCCAGCAGTTTAGGCCGGGGAAACACTGAAGCTTTCTTT
CASSLGRGNTEAFF
>TRBD1|TRBV11-3|NA|TRBJ1-3
TGTGCCAGCAGCCCGACAGGGGCTCTCTCTGGAAACACCATATATTTT
CASSPTGALSGNTIYF
>TRBD1|TRBV11-1|few|TRBJ1-1
TGTGCCAGCAGCTTATCCACCGGGACAGGGAGATTGAGTCTCACTGAAGCTTTCTTT
CASSLSTGTGRLSLTEAFF
>NA|TRBV28|NA|TRBJ2-5
TGTGCCAGCAGTTTGCGGCGGCAAGAGACCCAGTACTTC
CASSLRRQETQYF
>NA|TRBV30|NA|TRBJ2-5
TGTGCCTGGAGTGCAACCAACTTAGCTTCCCCCGACTTC
CAWSATNLASPDF
>TRBD1|TRBV7-9|NA|TRBJ1-5
TGTGCCAGCAGGCACCGGACAGGCGGGGCCCTAGGGCAGCCCCAGCATTTT
CASRHRTGGALGQPQHF
>NA|TRBV7-3|NA|TRBJ1-1
TGTGCCAGCTCATGGGGGGGGATGAACACTGAAGCTTTCTTT
CASSWGGMNTEAFF
>TRBD2|TRBV6-1|NA|TRBJ2-5
TGTACGTCCGGTAGCGGGGACCGAAAGACCCAGTACTTC
CTSGSGDRKTQYF
>NA|TRBV28|NA|TRBJ1-1
TGTGCCAGCAGTTTATTAATGAACACTGAAGCTTTCTTT
CASSLLMNTEAFF
>NA|TRBV7-9|NA|TRBJ2-7
TGTGCCAGCGGGACTGCGGGCTACGAGCAGTACTTC
CASGTAGYEQYF
>TRBD2|TRBV28|NA|TRBJ2-1
TGTGCCAGCAGGGGGGGAGGGTATGAGCAGTTCTTC
CASRGGGYEQFF
>NA|TRBV19|NA|TRBJ1-5
TGTGCCAGTACCTCCACGGGCAATCAGCCCCAGCATTTT
CASTSTGNQPQHF
>NA|TRBV4-1|NA|TRBJ2-7
TGCGCCAGCAGCCAAGATCGGGGAACCTTCGGCGAGCAGTACTTC
CASSQDRGTFGEQYF
>NA|TRBV7-2|NA|TRBJ1-3
TGTGCCAGCAGCTTATACCGGGGTGCTGGAAACACCATATATTTT
CASSLYRGAGNTIYF
>NA|TRBV4-1|NA|TRBJ1-1
TGCGCCAGCAGCCAAGATATGGGGGCTTGGAACACTGAAGCTTTCTTT
CASSQDMGAWNTEAFF
>NA|TRBV29-1|few|TRBJ1-1
TGCAGCGGGGCGGGGTCGAACACTGAAGCTTTCTTT
CSGAGSNTEAFF
>TRBD1|TRBV7-3|NA|TRBJ2-2
TGTGCCAGCTGGGGTCGGACAGGAAACACCGGGGAGCTGTTTTTT
CASWGRTGNTGELFF
>NA|TRBV7-9|NA|TRBJ2-5
TGTGCCAGCAGCTTGGGGGTCGGGGGTGAGACCCAGTACTTC
CASSLGVGGETQYF
>NA|TRBV29-1|NA|TRBJ1-2
TGCAGCGTTGAGGAGGTAGAGTATGGCTACACCTTC
CSVEEVEYGYTF
>NA|TRBV2|NA|TRBJ2-2
TGTGCCAGCGGGACTCCGAACACCGGGGAGCTGTTTTTT
CASGTPNTGELFF
>TRBD1|TRBV7-9|NA|TRBJ1-6
TGTGCCAGCAGTTTTAATCAACGACAGGGCAATTCACCCCTCCACTTT
CASSFNQRQGNSPLHF
>TRBD2|TRBV6-1|NA|TRBJ2-1
TGTGCCAGCAGTGAACCTCGTCTAGCGGGGGGGCCGAGGCATCTCTATGAGCAGTTCTTC
CASSEPRLAGGPRHLYEQFF
>TRBD2|TRBV25-1|NA|TRBJ2-2
TGTGCCAGCAGCGGGGGACTAGCGGGACCGAACACCGGGGAGCTGTTTTTT
CASSGGLAGPNTGELFF
>NA|TRBV2|NA|TRBJ1-1
TGTGCCAGCAGTGTAGATCCGGACACTGAAGCCTTCTTT
CASSVDPDTEAFF
>NA|TRBV12-5|NA|TRBJ1-1
TGTGCTGAGGGGGGGTTTGGTGAAGCTTTCTTT
CAEGGFGEAFF
>TRBD1|TRBV4-1|NA|TRBJ1-6
TGCGCCAGCAGCCAGTCCAGGGGGCAGAATTCACCCCTCCACTTT
CASSQSRGQNSPLHF
>TRBD2|TRBV2|NA|TRBJ2-7
TGTGCCAGCAGTGTCGGGACTAGCGATTACGAGCAGTACTTC
CASSVGTSDYEQYF
>NA|TRBV19|few|TRBJ1-5
TGTGCCAGTCATTGGGGGCTGGGATCCAATCAGCCCCAGCATTTT
CASHWGLGSNQPQHF
>TRBD1|TRBV27|NA|TRBJ2-5
TGTGCCAGCAGTTTATTTGGGGACAGACAAGAGACCCAGTACTTC
CASSLFGDRQETQYF
>TRBD2|TRBV5-4|NA|TRBJ2-5
TGTGCCAGCAGCATGGGACTAGCGGGGGAAGAGACCCAGTACTTC
CASSMGLAGEETQYF
>TRBD1|TRBV15|NA|TRBJ2-7
TGTGCCACCAGCAGAGATCTTCCGGGACAGGGAGGCTACGAGCAGTACTTC
CATSRDLPGQGGYEQYF
>TRBD2|TRBV5-1|few|TRBJ2-3
TGCGCCAGCAGCTTGTTAGGTAGCGGGGCAGATACGCAGTATTTT
CASSLLGSGADTQYF
>TRBD1|TRBV27|NA|TRBJ2-1
TGTGCCAGCACCCTACAGGGGGCGAATGAGCAGTTCTTC
CASTLQGANEQFF
>TRBD1|TRBV5-1|NA|TRBJ2-5
TGCGCCAGCAGCTTTACAGGGGACGTGACCCAGTACTTC
CASSFTGDVTQYF
>NA|TRBV1|once|TRBJ2-7
TGCACCAGCAGCCCAACAGGTATCTACGAGCAGTACTTC
CTSSPTGIYEQYF
>NA|TRBV12-5|NA|TRBJ1-2
TGTGCTAGTGGTCCCGCCGGGTATGGCTACACCTTC
CASGPAGYGYTF
>NA|TRBV4-1|NA|TRBJ2-7
TGCGCCAGCAGCCAAGGAGGGAGCCAAGCCGAGCAGTACTTC
CASSQGGSQAEQYF
>NA|TRBV19|NA|TRBJ2-3
TGTGCCAGTAGCGACCTTGGCGGGACAGTTGTCCCAGATACGCAGTATTTT
CASSDLGGTVVPDTQYF
>NA|TRBV19|NA|TRBJ2-7
TGTGCCAGTAGTATAGACGCCTCGGGCGAGCAGTACTTC
CASSIDASGEQYF
>NA|TRBV21-1|NA|TRBJ2-2
TGTGCCAGCAGCAAAGAGGGTGCTAGCGGGGGGTTAGAACCGGGCACCGGGGAGCTGTTTTTT
CASSKEGASGGLEPGTGELFF
>TRBD1|TRBV28|NA|TRBJ1-1
TGTGCCACAACAGGGGTTGAAGCTTTCTTT
CATTGVEAFF
>NA|TRBV19|NA|TRBJ1-5
TGTGCCAGTAGCCTGGGGCGTTGGCCCTCCCATCAGCCCCAGCATTTT
CASSLGRWPSHQPQHF
>TRBD2|TRBV7-6|few|TRBJ2-5
TGTGCCAGCAGCAGAGCGGGGGGGTTCGAGACCCAGTACTTC
CASSRAGGFETQYF
>NA|TRBV18|NA|TRBJ1-4
TGTGCCAGCTCTCCTTCGGGGTCTGCTAATGAAAAACTGTTTTTT
CASSPSGSANEKLFF